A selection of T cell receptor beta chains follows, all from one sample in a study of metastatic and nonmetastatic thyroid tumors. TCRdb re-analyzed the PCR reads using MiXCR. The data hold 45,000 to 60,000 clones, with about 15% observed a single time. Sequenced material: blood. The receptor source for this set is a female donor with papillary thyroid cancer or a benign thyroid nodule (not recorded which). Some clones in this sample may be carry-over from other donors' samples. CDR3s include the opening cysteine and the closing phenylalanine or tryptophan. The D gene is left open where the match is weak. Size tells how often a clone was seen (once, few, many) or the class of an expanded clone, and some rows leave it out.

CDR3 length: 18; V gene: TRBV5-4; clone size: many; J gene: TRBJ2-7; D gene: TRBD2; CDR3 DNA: TGTGCCAGCAGCTTGATTTTTGTGGTGGGAGGGCCCTCCTACGAGCAGTACTTC; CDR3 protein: CASSLIFVVGGPSYEQYF
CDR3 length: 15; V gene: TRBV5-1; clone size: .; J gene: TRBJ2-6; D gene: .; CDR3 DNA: TGCGCCAGCAGCCCGGACGGCTCTGGGGCCAACGTCCTGACTTTC; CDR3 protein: CASSPDGSGANVLTF
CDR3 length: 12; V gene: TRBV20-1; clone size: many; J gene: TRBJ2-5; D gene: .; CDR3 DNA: TGCAGTGCCTGGGGAATCGGAGAGACCCAGTACTTC; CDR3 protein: CSAWGIGETQYF
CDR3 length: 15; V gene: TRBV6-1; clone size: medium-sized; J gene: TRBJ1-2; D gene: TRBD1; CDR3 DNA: TGTGCCAGCAGTCAGGGACAGGGGGCTTCTACTGGCTACACCTTC; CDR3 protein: CASSQGQGASTGYTF
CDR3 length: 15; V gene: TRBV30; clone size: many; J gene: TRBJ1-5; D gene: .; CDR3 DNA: TGTGCCTGGAGTGTTATGGGACACAGCAATCAGCCCCAGCATTTT; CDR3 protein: CAWSVMGHSNQPQHF
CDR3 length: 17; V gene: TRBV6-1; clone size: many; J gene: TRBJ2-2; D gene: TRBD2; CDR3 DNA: TGTGCCAGCAGTGGGACTGGACTAGCGGGATGGGCCGGGGAGCTGTTTTTT; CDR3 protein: CASSGTGLAGWAGELFF
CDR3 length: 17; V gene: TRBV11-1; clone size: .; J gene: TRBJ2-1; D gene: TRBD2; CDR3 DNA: TGTGCCAGCAGCACCAAACCCGGGACTAGCGGGGAAAATGAGCAGTTCTTC; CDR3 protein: CASSTKPGTSGENEQFF
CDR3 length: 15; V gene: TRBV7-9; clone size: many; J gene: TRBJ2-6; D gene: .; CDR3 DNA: TGTGCCAGCAGTTCAACAGAATCTGGGGCCAACGTCCTGACTTTC; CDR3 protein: CASSSTESGANVLTF
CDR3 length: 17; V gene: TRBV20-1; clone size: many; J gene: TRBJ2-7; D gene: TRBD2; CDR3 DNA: TGCAGTGCTAGAGCCCTACTCACTAGCGGGAGAACCTACGAGCAGTACTTC; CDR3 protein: CSARALLTSGRTYEQYF
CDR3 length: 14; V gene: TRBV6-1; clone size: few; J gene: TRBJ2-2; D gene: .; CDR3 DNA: TGTGCCAGCAGCCTGGGACTCAACACCGGGGAGCTGTTTTTT; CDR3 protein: CASSLGLNTGELFF
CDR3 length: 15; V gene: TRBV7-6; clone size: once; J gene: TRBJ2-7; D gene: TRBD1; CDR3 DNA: TGTGCCAGCAGCTTCTGGACAGGTTTAACCTACGAGCAGTACTTC; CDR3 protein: CASSFWTGLTYEQYF
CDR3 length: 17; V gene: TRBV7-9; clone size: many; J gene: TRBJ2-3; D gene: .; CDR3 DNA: TGTGCCAGCAGCTTAGATCCGGCGGGATCTAGCACAGATACGCAGTATTTT; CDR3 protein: CASSLDPAGSSTDTQYF
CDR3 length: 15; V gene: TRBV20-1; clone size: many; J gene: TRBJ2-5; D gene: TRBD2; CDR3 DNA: TGCAGTGCTAGTGATAGCGGGAGGTTGGGCGAGACCCAGTACTTC; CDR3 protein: CSASDSGRLGETQYF
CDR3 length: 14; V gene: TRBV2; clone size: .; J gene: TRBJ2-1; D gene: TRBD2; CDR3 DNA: TGTGCCAGCAGCGAACTAGCGGGGGACAATGAGCAGTTCTTC; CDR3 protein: CASSELAGDNEQFF
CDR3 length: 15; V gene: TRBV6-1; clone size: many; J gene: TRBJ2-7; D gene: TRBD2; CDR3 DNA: TGTGCCAGCAGTTCTTACAGCGGGAGGGAATACGAGCAGTACTTC; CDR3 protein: CASSSYSGREYEQYF
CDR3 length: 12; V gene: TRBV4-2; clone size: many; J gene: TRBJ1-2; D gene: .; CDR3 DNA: TGTGCCAGCAGCCAGTACAGAGATGGCTACACCTTC; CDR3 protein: CASSQYRDGYTF
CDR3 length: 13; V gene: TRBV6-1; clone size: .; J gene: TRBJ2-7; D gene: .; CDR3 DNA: TGTGCCAGCAGTTTCCAGGAAGTCGGCGAGCAGTACTTC; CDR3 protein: CASSFQEVGEQYF
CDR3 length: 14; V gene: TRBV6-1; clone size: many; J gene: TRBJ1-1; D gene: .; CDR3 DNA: TGTGCCAGCAGTGAAGCGCTTCGAACCACTGAAGCTTTCTTT; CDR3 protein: CASSEALRTTEAFF
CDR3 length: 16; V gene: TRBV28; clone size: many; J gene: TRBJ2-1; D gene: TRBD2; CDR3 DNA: TGTGCCAGCAGTTATACCCTAGCGGTTCACTACAATGAGCAGTTCTTC; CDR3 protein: CASSYTLAVHYNEQFF
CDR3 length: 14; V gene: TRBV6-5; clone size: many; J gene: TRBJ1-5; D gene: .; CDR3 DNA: TGTGCCAGCAGTTACGGGGGGAGAAATCAGCCCCAGCATTTT; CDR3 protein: CASSYGGRNQPQHF
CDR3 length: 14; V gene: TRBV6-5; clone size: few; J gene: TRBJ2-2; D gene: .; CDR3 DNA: TGTGCCAGCAGTTCGACATGGGTAACCGGGGAGCTGTTTTTT; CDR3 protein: CASSSTWVTGELFF
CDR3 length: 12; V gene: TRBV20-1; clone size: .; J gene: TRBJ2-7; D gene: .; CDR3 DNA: TGCAGTGCTAGCGGGACCTCCTACGAGCAGTACTTC; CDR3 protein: CSASGTSYEQYF
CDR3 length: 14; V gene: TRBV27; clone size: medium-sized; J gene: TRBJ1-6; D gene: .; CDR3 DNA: TGTGCCAGCAGTTTGGTAGGGGTAGGGTCACCCCTCCACTTT; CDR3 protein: CASSLVGVGSPLHF
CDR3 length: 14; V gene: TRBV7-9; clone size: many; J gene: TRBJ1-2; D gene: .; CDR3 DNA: TGTGCCAGCAGTTCACCCGGGGCTGACTATGGCTACACCTTC; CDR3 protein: CASSSPGADYGYTF
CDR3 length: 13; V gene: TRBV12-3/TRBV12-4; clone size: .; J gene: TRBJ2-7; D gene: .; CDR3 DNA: TGTGCCAGCAGTTTGGCAGGGGGGTACGAGCAGTACTTC; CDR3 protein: CASSLAGGYEQYF
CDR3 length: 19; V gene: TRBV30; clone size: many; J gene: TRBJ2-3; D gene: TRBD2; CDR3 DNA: TGTGCCTGGAGTAGAAGATTAGCGGGAGTTCCCACCCCCACAGATACGCAGTATTTT; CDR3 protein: CAWSRRLAGVPTPTDTQYF
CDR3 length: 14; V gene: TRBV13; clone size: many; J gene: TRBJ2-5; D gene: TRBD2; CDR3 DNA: TGTGCCAGCAGAGCTAGCGGAAACCAAGAGACCCAGTACTTC; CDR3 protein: CASRASGNQETQYF
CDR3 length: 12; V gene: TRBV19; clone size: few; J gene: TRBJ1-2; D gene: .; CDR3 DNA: TGTGCCAGTAGTCGTCGGGAAGTGGGCTACACCTTC; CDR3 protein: CASSRREVGYTF
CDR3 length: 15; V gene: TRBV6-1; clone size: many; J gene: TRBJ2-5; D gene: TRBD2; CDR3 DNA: TGTGCCAGCAGCCCGGGACTAGCGGGACCAGAGACCCAGTACTTC; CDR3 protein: CASSPGLAGPETQYF
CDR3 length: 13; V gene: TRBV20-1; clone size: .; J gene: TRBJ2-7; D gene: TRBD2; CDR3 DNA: TGCAGTGCTGCCGGGGGGACCACCTACGAGCAGTACTTC; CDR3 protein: CSAAGGTTYEQYF
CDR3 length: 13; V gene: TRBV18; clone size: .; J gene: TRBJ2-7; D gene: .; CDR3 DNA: TGTGCCAGCTCACCACAGACAGTCTACGAGCAGTACTTC; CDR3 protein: CASSPQTVYEQYF
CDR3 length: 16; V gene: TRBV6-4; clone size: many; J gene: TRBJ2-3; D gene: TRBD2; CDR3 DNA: TGTGCCAGCAGTGTCTATAGCGGGAGCCCTACAGATACGCAGTATTTT; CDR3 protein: CASSVYSGSPTDTQYF
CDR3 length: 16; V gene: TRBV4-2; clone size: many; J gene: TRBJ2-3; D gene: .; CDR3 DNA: TGTGCCAGCAGCCAAAACCCCTCGGCCAGCACAGATACGCAGTATTTT; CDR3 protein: CASSQNPSASTDTQYF
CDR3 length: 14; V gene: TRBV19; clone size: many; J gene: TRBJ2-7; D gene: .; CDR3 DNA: TGTGCCAGTAGTAACTTGGCGGGCGTCTACGAGCAGTACTTC; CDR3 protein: CASSNLAGVYEQYF
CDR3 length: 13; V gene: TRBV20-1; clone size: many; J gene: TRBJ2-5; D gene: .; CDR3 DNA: TGCAGTGCTCCTGGACAGTGGCCAGAGACCCAGTACTTC; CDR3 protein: CSAPGQWPETQYF
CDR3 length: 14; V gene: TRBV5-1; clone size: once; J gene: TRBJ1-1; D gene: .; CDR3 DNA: TGCGCCAGCAGCTTGGTCGTTCTGGGTACTGAAGCTTTCTTT; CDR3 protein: CASSLVVLGTEAFF
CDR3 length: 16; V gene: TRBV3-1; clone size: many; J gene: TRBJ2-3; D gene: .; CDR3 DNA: TGTGCCAGCAGCGTGGGGACTCGTCGTACCAAAGATACGCAGTATTTT; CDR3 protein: CASSVGTRRTKDTQYF
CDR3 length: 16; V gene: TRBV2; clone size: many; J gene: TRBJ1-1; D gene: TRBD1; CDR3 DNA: TGTGCCAGCAGGGAAATCCACACCACAGGGGATACTGAAGCTTTCTTT; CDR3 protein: CASREIHTTGDTEAFF
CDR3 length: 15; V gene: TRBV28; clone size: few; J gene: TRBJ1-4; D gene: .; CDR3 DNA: TGTGCCAGCAGTTCTACCTGTGACGCCGGTGAAAAACTGTTTTTT; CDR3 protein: CASSSTCDAGEKLFF
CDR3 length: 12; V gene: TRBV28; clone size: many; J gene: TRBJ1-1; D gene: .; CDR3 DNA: TGTGCCAGCAGTTTAACGCACACTGAAGCTTTCTTT; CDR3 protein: CASSLTHTEAFF
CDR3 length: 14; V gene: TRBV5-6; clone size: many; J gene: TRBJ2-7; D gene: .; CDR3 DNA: TGTGCCAGCAGCTTGACAGGGAGGGCCTACGAGCAGTACTTC; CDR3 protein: CASSLTGRAYEQYF
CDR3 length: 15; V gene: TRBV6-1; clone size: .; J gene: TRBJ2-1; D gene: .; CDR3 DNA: TGTGCCAGCAGGAGCAAGGCCGGACTTAACAATGAGCAGTTCTTC; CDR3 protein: CASRSKAGLNNEQFF
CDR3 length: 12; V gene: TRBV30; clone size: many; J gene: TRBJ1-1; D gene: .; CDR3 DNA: TGTGCCTGGAGTGGTACAAATACTGAAGCTTTCTTT; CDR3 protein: CAWSGTNTEAFF
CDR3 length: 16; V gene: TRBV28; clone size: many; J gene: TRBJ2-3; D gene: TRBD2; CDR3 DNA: TGTGCCAGCGGTTCCGAGCGGGAGTCCGCAACAGATACGCAGTATTTT; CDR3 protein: CASGSERESATDTQYF
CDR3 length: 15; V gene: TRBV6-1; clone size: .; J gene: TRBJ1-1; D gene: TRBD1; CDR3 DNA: TGTGCCAGCAGTCAGGGGGACAGGGGCAGCACTGAAGCTTTCTTT; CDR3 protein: CASSQGDRGSTEAFF
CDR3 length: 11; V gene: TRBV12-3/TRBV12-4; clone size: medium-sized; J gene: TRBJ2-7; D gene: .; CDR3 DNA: TGTGCCAGCAGCCATCACTACGAGCAGTACTTC; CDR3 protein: CASSHHYEQYF
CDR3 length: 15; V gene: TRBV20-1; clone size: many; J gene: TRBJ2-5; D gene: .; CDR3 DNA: TGCAGTGCGAATGGAAAGCCGGGAGACGGAGAGACCCAGTACTTC; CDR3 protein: CSANGKPGDGETQYF
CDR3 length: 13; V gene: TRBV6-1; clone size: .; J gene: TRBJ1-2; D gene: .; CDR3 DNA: TGTGCCAGCAACCCCTCGGAACGGTATGGATACACCTTC; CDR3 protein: CASNPSERYGYTF
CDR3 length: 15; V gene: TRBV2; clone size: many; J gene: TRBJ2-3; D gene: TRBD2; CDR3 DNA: TGTGCCAGCAGTCCAGGACTAGCGGGAGGGCATACGCAGTATTTT; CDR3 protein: CASSPGLAGGHTQYF
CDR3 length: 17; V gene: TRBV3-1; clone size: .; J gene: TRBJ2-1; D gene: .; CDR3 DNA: TGTGCCAGCAGCCAAGTACAACCGTTGAGCAACTACAATGAGCAGTTCTTC; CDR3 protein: CASSQVQPLSNYNEQFF
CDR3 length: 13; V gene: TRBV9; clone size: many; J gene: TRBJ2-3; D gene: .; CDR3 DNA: TGTGCCAGCAGCGTACAGGGGACAGATACGCAGTATTTT; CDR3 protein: CASSVQGTDTQYF
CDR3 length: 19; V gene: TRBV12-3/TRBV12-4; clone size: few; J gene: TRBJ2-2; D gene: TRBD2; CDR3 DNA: TGTGCCAGCAGTTTAGGTAGGTGTAGCGGGAGGGCCGAGGGCGGGGAGCTGTTTTTT; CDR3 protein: CASSLGRCSGRAEGGELFF
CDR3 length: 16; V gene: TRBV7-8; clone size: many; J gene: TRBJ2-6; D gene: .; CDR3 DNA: TGTGCCAGCAGCTTAGCCCCAAGCTCTGGGGCCAACGTCCTGACTTTC; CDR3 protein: CASSLAPSSGANVLTF
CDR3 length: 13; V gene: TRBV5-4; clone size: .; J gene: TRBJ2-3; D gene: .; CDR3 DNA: TGTGCCAGCAGCTTGCGGAACACAGATACGCAGTATTTT; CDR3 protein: CASSLRNTDTQYF
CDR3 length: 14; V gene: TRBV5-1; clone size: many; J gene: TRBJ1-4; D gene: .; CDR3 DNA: TGCGCCAGCAACTTTAATGGCGATAATGAAAAACTGTTTTTT; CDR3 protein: CASNFNGDNEKLFF